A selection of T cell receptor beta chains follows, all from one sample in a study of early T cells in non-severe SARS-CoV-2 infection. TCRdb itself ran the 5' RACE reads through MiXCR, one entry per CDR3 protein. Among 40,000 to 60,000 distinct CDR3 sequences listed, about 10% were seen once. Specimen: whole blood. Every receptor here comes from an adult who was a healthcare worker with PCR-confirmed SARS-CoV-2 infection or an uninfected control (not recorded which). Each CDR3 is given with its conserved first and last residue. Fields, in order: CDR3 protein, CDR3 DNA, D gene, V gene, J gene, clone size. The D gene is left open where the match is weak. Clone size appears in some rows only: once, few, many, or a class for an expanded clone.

CDR3: CASSYDRNEQYF
DNA: TGTGCCAGCAGTTACGATAGAAACGAGCAGTACTTC
D: .
V: TRBV6-2/TRBV6-3
J: TRBJ2-7
size: few

CDR3: CASSLEGLNTGELFF
DNA: TGCGCCAGCAGCTTGGAAGGGCTGAACACCGGGGAGCTGTTTTTT
D: .
V: TRBV5-1
J: TRBJ2-2
size: .

CDR3: CASSIQGATNEKLFF
DNA: TGTGCCAGCAGTATTCAGGGGGCAACTAATGAAAAACTGTTTTTT
D: TRBD1
V: TRBV6-6
J: TRBJ1-4
size: .

CDR3: CSAREHRGLQPQHF
DNA: TGCAGTGCTAGAGAACACAGGGGACTTCAGCCCCAGCATTTT
D: TRBD1
V: TRBV20-1
J: TRBJ1-5
size: many

CDR3: CASSLASYQAFF
DNA: TGTGCCAGCAGCTTGGCATCCTACCAAGCTTTCTTT
D: .
V: TRBV7-9
J: TRBJ1-1
size: .

CDR3: CASSSASGRTYEQYF
DNA: TGTGCCAGCAGCTCTGCTAGCGGGAGGACTTACGAGCAGTACTTC
D: TRBD2
V: TRBV7-2
J: TRBJ2-7
size: many

CDR3: CASSVGTNYNEQFF
DNA: TGTGCCAGCAGCGTAGGGACTAATTACAATGAGCAGTTCTTC
D: .
V: TRBV9
J: TRBJ2-1
size: few

CDR3: CASTLAGGAYNEQFF
DNA: TGTGCCAGTACTTTAGCGGGAGGCGCCTACAATGAGCAGTTCTTC
D: TRBD2
V: TRBV19
J: TRBJ2-1
size: many

CDR3: CASSEPGQTNEKLFF
DNA: TGTGCCAGCAGCGAACCGGGACAGACTAATGAAAAACTGTTTTTT
D: .
V: TRBV21-1
J: TRBJ1-4
size: few

CDR3: CASSQDQGTETQYF
DNA: TGTGCCAGCAGCCAAGATCAGGGCACTGAGACCCAGTACTTC
D: .
V: TRBV4-2
J: TRBJ2-5
size: .

CDR3: CASSLRDRGLKQFF
DNA: TGTGCCAGCAGCCTACGGGACAGGGGCCTGAAGCAGTTCTTC
D: TRBD1
V: TRBV11-1
J: TRBJ2-1
size: many

CDR3: CASSLGGSLSYEQYF
DNA: TGTGCCAGCAGTTTGGGAGGATCTCTCTCCTACGAGCAGTACTTC
D: .
V: TRBV28
J: TRBJ2-7
size: few

CDR3: CASSPDRRETQYF
DNA: TGCGCCAGCAGCCCCGACAGGAGAGAGACCCAGTACTTC
D: .
V: TRBV5-1
J: TRBJ2-5
size: many

CDR3: CASSWDRGDEQYF
DNA: TGTGCCAGCAGCTGGGACAGGGGCGACGAGCAGTACTTC
D: TRBD1
V: TRBV7-6
J: TRBJ2-7
size: few

CDR3: CASSQDLPGAGEQYF
DNA: TGTGCCAGCAGCCAAGATCTTCCCGGGGCAGGCGAGCAGTACTTC
D: .
V: TRBV4-2
J: TRBJ2-7
size: .

CDR3: CASSQDRADRGHQPQHF
DNA: TGCGCCAGCAGCCAAGACAGGGCGGACAGGGGGCATCAGCCCCAGCATTTT
D: TRBD1
V: TRBV4-3
J: TRBJ1-5
size: few

CDR3: CASSQDLGTKNIQYF
DNA: TGCGCCAGCAGCCAAGATCTGGGGACCAAAAACATTCAGTACTTC
D: .
V: TRBV4-3
J: TRBJ2-4
size: .

CDR3: CASSQDEQFF
DNA: TGTGCCAGCAGCCAAGATGAGCAGTTCTTC
D: .
V: TRBV7-9
J: TRBJ2-1
size: many

CDR3: CASSFHPLRGGPYEQYF
DNA: TGTGCCAGCAGCTTCCACCCCTTGCGGGGGGGCCCCTACGAGCAGTACTTC
D: TRBD2
V: TRBV11-2
J: TRBJ2-7
size: many

CDR3: CASRVGTKTYEQYF
DNA: TGTGCCAGCAGGGTCGGGACAAAGACCTACGAGCAGTACTTC
D: .
V: TRBV28
J: TRBJ2-7
size: many

CDR3: CASSSGTGRYEQYF
DNA: TGTGCCAGTAGTTCCGGGACAGGACGCTACGAGCAGTACTTC
D: TRBD1
V: TRBV19
J: TRBJ2-7
size: many

CDR3: CASSQDWSSVDEQFF
DNA: TGCGCCAGCAGCCAAGATTGGTCTAGCGTCGATGAGCAGTTCTTC
D: .
V: TRBV4-3
J: TRBJ2-1
size: few

CDR3: CAIGGETQYF
DNA: TGTGCCATCGGTGGAGAGACCCAGTACTTC
D: .
V: TRBV10-3
J: TRBJ2-5
size: .

CDR3: CASSFVSSRYNEQFF
DNA: TGTGCCAGCAGCTTCGTGTCGAGTCGCTACAATGAGCAGTTCTTC
D: .
V: TRBV5-6
J: TRBJ2-1
size: .

CDR3: CASSGEGHQPQHF
DNA: TGTGCCAGCAGTGGGGAGGGGCATCAGCCCCAGCATTTT
D: .
V: TRBV2
J: TRBJ1-5
size: many

CDR3: CSHWGRRDEKLFF
DNA: TGCAGTCATTGGGGGCGTAGGGATGAAAAACTGTTTTTT
D: .
V: TRBV20-1
J: TRBJ1-4
size: many

CDR3: CASQFHPYEQYF
DNA: TGTGCCAGCCAATTCCACCCCTACGAGCAGTACTTC
D: .
V: TRBV12-3/TRBV12-4
J: TRBJ2-7
size: .

CDR3: CASSLAPRNTGELFF
DNA: TGTGCCAGCAGCTTAGCACCTAGGAACACCGGGGAGCTGTTTTTT
D: .
V: TRBV7-2
J: TRBJ2-2
size: many

CDR3: CSARDYGRGETQYF
DNA: TGCAGTGCTAGAGATTATGGCAGGGGAGAGACCCAGTACTTC
D: .
V: TRBV20-1
J: TRBJ2-5
size: many

CDR3: CASSVAGLARSNEQFF
DNA: TGTGCCAGCAGCGTGGCCGGGCTAGCTCGGTCCAATGAGCAGTTCTTC
D: .
V: TRBV5-4
J: TRBJ2-1
size: .

CDR3: CSVRTGRANEQFF
DNA: TGCAGCGTTCGGACAGGGAGAGCCAATGAGCAGTTCTTC
D: TRBD1
V: TRBV29-1
J: TRBJ2-1
size: .

CDR3: CASSQTVTDTQYF
DNA: TGTGCCAGCAGTCAGACGGTCACAGATACGCAGTATTTT
D: .
V: TRBV6-5
J: TRBJ2-3
size: .

CDR3: CASKGHSMNTEAFF
DNA: TGTGCCAGCAAAGGACACAGCATGAACACTGAAGCTTTCTTT
D: .
V: TRBV12-3/TRBV12-4
J: TRBJ1-1
size: once

CDR3: CASSLTGTDTQYF
DNA: TGTGCCAGCAGCTTAACGGGGACAGATACGCAGTATTTT
D: .
V: TRBV7-9
J: TRBJ2-3
size: .

CDR3: CASSLPESYEQYF
DNA: TGTGCCAGCAGCTTACCCGAGTCCTACGAGCAGTACTTC
D: .
V: TRBV7-8
J: TRBJ2-7
size: many

CDR3: CASSSPSGTSGRNSYNEQFF
DNA: TGTGCCAGCAGCTCCCCATCCGGGACTAGCGGGAGGAACTCCTACAATGAGCAGTTCTTC
D: TRBD2
V: TRBV9
J: TRBJ2-1
size: many